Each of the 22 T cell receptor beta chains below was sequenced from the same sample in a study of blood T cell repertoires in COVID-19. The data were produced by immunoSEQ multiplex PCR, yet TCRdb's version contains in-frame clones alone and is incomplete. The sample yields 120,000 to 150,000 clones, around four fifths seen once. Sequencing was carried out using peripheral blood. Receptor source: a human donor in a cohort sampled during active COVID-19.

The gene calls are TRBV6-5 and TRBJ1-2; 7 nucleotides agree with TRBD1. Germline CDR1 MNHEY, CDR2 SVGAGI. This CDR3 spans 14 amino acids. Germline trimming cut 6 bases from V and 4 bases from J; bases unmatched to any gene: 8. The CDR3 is CASSRQGPSYGYTF. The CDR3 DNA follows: TGTGCCAGCAGCCGACAGGGACCGTCCTATGGCTACACCTTC.

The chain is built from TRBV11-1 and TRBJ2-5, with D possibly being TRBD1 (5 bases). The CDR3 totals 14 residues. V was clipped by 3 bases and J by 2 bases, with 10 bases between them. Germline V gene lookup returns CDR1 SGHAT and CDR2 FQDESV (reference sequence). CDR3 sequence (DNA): TGTGCCAGCAGCTTTTTCAGGGAACAAGAGACCCAGTACTTC. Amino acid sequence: CASSFFREQETQYF.

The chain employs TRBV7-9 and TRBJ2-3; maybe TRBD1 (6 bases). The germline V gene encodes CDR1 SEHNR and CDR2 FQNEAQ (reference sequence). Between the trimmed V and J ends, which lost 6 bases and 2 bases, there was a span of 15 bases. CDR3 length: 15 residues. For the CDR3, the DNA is TGTGCCAGCAGTCACGCCGGGACACTCACAGATACGCAGTATTTT. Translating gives CASSHAGTLTDTQYF.

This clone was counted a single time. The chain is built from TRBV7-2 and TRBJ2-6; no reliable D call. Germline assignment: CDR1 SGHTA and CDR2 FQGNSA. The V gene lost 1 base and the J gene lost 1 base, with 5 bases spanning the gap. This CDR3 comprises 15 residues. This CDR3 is CASSLDGSGANVLTF. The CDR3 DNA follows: TGTGCCAGCAGCTTAGACGGGTCTGGGGCCAACGTCCTGACTTTC.

The CDR3 DNA reads as TGTGCCTGGAGTATCAGGCCCAGTTCCTACGAGCAGTACTTC. Amino acid sequence: CAWSIRPSSYEQYF. The chain is built from TRBV30 and TRBJ2-7; D unclear. The germline gives CDR1 GTSNPN, CDR2 SVGIG (reference sequence). V lost 2 bases to trimming and J lost 1 base, with 12 bases between them. This CDR3 region has 14 residues. The variable domain in full, completed from reference TRBV30 and TRBJ2-7, reads SQTIHQWPATLVQPVGSPLSLECTVEGTSNPNLYWYRQAAGRGLQLLFYSVGIGQISSEVPQNLSASRPQDRQFILSSKKLLLSDSGFYLCAWSIRPSSYEQYFGPGTRLTVT.

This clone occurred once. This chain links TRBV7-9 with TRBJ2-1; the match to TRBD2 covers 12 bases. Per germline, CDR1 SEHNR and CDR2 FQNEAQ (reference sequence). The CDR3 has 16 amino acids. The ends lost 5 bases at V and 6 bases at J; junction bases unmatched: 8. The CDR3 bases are TGTGCCAGCAGCCGGGCCGGGACTAGCGGGCTCAATGAGCAGTTCTTC. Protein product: CASSRAGTSGLNEQFF.

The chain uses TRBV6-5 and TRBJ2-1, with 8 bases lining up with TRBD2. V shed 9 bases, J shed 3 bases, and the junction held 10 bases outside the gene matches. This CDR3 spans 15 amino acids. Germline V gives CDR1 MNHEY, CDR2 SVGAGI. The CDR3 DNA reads TGTGCCAGTAAACCGCCCGGGACTAGCTACAATGAGCAGTTCTTC. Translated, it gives CASKPPGTSYNEQFF.

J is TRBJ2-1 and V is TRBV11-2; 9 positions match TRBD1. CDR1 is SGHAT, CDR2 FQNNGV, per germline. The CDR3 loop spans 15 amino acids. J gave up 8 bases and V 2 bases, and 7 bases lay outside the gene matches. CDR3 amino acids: CASSLSYRGPHEQFF. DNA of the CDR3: TGTGCCAGCAGCTTATCGTACAGGGGGCCCCATGAGCAGTTCTTC.

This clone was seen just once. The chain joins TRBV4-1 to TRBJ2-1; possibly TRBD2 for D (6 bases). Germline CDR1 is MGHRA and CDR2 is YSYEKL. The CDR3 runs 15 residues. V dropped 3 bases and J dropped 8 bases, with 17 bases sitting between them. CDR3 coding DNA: TGCGCCAGCAGCCAGATAGCGGACATCCGCCATGAGCAGTTCTTC. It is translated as CASSQIADIRHEQFF.

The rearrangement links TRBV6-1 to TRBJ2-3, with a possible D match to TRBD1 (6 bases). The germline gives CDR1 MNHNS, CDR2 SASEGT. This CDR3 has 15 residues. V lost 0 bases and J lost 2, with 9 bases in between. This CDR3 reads CASSEAGAVTDTQYF. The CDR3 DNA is TGTGCCAGCAGTGAAGCGGGGGCAGTCACAGATACGCAGTATTTT.

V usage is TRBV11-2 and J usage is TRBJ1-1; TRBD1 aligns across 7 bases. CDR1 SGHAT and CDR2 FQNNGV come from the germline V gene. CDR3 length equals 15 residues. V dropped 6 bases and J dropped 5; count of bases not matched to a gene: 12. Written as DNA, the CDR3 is TGTGCCAGCAGTTTGATCACAGGGGTAGGAACTGAAGCTTTCTTT. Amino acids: CASSLITGVGTEAFF.

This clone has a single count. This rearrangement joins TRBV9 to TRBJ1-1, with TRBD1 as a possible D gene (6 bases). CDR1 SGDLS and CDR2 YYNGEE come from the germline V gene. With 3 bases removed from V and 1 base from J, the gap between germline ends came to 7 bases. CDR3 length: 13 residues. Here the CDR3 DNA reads TGTGCCAGCAGCGCACAGGGGAACACTGAAGCTTTCTTT. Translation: CASSAQGNTEAFF.

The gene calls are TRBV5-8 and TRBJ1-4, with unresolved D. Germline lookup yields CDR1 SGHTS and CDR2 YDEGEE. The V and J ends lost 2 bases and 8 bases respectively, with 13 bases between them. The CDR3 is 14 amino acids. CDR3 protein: CASSFPGIGEKLFF. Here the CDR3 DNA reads TGTGCCAGCAGCTTTCCCGGGATTGGCGAAAAACTGTTTTTT.

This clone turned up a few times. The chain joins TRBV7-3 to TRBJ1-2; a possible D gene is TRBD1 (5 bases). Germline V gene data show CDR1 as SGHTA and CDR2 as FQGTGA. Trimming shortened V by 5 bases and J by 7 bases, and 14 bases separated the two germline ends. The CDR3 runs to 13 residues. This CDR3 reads CASSPDIGAGYTF. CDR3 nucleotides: TGTGCCAGCAGCCCCGATATAGGGGCTGGCTACACCTTC.

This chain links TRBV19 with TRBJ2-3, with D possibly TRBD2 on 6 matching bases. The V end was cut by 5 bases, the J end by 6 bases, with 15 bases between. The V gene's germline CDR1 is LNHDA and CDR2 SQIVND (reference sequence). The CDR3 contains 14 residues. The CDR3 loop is CASSPGTAGDTQYF. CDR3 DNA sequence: TGTGCCAGTAGTCCGGGGACGGCGGGGGATACGCAGTATTTT.

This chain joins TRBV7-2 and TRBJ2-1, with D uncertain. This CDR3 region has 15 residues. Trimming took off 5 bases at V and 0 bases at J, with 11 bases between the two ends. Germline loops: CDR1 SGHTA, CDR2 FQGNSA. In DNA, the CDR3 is TGTGCCAGCAGCCCGTCTAGGAGCTCCTACAATGAGCAGTTCTTC. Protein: CASSPSRSSYNEQFF.

Here the CDR3 DNA reads TGTGCCAGCAGCCAAGTCACGGGACAGGGAGGTGAAAAACTGTTTTTT. Translation: CASSQVTGQGGEKLFF. The rearrangement joins TRBV4-2 to TRBJ1-4; 9 nucleotides line up with TRBD1. Trimming cost V 1 base and J 7 bases; bases outside gene matches: 7. Germline V gene sequence: CDR1 LGHNA, CDR2 YNFKEQ. This CDR3 spans 16 amino acids.

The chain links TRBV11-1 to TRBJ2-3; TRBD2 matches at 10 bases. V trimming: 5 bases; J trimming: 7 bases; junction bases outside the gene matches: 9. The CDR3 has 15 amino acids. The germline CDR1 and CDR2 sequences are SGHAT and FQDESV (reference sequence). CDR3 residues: CASSPSSGSTNTQYF. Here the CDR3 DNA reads TGTGCCAGCAGCCCCTCTAGCGGGAGCACGAATACGCAGTATTTT.

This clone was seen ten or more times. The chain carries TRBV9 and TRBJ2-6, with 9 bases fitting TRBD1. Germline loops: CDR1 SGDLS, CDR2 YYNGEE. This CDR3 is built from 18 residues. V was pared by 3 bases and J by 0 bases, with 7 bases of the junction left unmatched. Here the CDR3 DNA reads TGTGCCAGCAGCGCCCTGACAGGGGGGGTCTCTGGGGCCAACGTCCTGACTTTC. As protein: CASSALTGGVSGANVLTF.

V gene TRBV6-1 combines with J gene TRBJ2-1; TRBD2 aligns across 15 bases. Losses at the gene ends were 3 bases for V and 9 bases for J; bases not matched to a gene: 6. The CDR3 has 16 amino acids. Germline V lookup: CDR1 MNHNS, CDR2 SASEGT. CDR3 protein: CASSEQGLAGGGEQFF. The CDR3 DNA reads TGTGCCAGCAGTGAGCAGGGACTAGCGGGGGGAGGTGAGCAGTTCTTC.

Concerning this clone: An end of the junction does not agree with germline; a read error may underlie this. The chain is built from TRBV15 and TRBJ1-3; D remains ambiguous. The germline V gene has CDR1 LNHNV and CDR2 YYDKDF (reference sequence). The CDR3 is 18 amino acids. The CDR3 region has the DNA TGTGCCACCAGCAGAGAGTATTTTGCGGCCCCCTCTGTAAACACCATATATTTT. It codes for CATSREYFAAPSVNTIYF. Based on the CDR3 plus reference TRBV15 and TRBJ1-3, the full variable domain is DAMVIQNPRYQVTQFGKPVTLSCSQTLNHNVMYWYQQKSSQAPKLLFHYYDKDFNNEADTPDNFQSRRPNTSFCFLDIRSPGLGDTAMYLCATSREYFAAPSVNTIYFGEGSWLTVV.

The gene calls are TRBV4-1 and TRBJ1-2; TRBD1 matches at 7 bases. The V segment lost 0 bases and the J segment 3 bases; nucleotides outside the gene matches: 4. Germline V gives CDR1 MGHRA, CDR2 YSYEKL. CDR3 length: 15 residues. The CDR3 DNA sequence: TGCGCCAGCAGCCAAGAGCCCGGGACAGACTATGGCTACACCTTC. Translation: CASSQEPGTDYGYTF.